Listed here are 27 T cell receptor beta chains from one sample, sequenced in a study of T-cell memory formation after mild COVID-19. TCRdb re-called the 5' RACE reads with MiXCR, one entry per CDR3 protein. The sample carries hundreds of thousands of distinct CDR3 sequences, more than 20% recorded once. The material sequenced was PBMCs or a T cell subset sorted from them (not recorded which). These receptors were collected from an adult woman who had mild COVID-19 (a few samples of this study predate the infection). Cell type and time point are not known.

This clonotype has a single count. The V gene is TRBV6-5, the J gene TRBJ2-5; no reliable D call. Germline loops: CDR1 MNHEY, CDR2 SVGAGI. With 6 bases removed from V and 4 bases from J, the gap between germline ends came to 15 bases. The CDR3 is made up of 14 amino acids. The CDR3 coding sequence is TGTGCCAGCAGCCCCGGGTCCAGCTTAGAGACCCAGTACTTC. It encodes CASSPGSSLETQYF.

The gene calls are TRBV15 and TRBJ1-2; possible D gene TRBD1, 6 bases. Trimming took 9 bases from V and 0 from J, leaving 17 bases between them. The CDR3 loop spans 15 amino acids. Germline CDR1 is LNHNV and CDR2 is YYDKDF (reference sequence). The CDR3 sequence is CATVQGEKANYGYTF. DNA for the CDR3: TGTGCCACAGTACAGGGCGAAAAAGCTAACTATGGCTACACCTTC. Based on the CDR3 plus reference TRBV15 and TRBJ1-2, the full variable domain is DAMVIQNPRYQVTQFGKPVTLSCSQTLNHNVMYWYQQKSSQAPKLLFHYYDKDFNNEADTPDNFQSRRPNTSFCFLDIRSPGLGDTAMYLCATVQGEKANYGYTFGSGTRLTVV.

This sequence joins TRBV12-3 or TRBV12-4 and TRBJ2-1, with 9 bases lining up with TRBD1. V shed 5 bases and J 4 bases; nucleotides not matched to a gene: 6. The CDR3 totals 15 residues. The CDR3 here is CASSEGQGLYNEQFF. Written as DNA, the CDR3 is TGTGCCAGCAGTGAAGGACAGGGGCTTTACAATGAGCAGTTCTTC.

This clonotype appeared a few times. The chain uses TRBV7-9 and TRBJ2-1; D is unresolved. Germline lookup yields CDR1 SEHNR and CDR2 FQNEAQ (reference sequence). This CDR3 has 13 amino acids. The V gene lost 4 bases and the J gene lost 7 bases, with 11 bases spanning the gap. CDR3 in DNA: TGTGCCAGCAGCTCCTACGGCAGGAATGAGCAGTTCTTC. The encoded protein is CASSSYGRNEQFF. The variable domain in full, completed from reference TRBV7-9 and TRBJ2-1, reads DTGVSQNPRHKITKRGQNVTFRCDPISEHNRLYWYRQTLGQGPEFLTYFQNEAQLEKSRLLSDRFSAERPKGSFSTLEIQRTEQGDSAMYLCASSSYGRNEQFFGPGTRLTVL.

This chain connects TRBV20-1 to TRBJ2-2; no definite D call. V was trimmed by 3 bases and J by 0 bases, leaving 11 bases between them. Germline loops: CDR1 DFQATT, CDR2 SNEGSKA (reference sequence). This CDR3 has 15 residues. CDR3 residues: CSASRRLANTGELFF. The CDR3 coding sequence is TGCAGTGCTAGTCGACGACTCGCGAACACCGGGGAGCTGTTTTTT.

The chain links TRBV5-5 to TRBJ2-1; TRBD2 aligns across 8 bases. This CDR3 comprises 15 residues. V lost 0 bases to trimming and J lost 3 bases; unmatched junction nucleotides: 2. CDR1 is SGHKS and CDR2 is YYEKEE in the germline V gene (reference sequence). The CDR3 sequence: CASSLGSGVYNEQFF. The CDR3 DNA sequence: TGTGCCAGCAGCTTGGGTAGCGGGGTCTACAATGAGCAGTTCTTC.

The chain is built from TRBV12-3 or TRBV12-4 and TRBJ2-3, with TRBD1 as a possible D gene (6 bases). Trimming cost V 2 bases and J 0 bases, with 15 bases left between them. This CDR3 has 17 residues. The chain's CDR3 is CASSLIAWGRSTDTQYF. The CDR3 DNA sequence: TGTGCCAGCAGTTTAATCGCGTGGGGGCGGAGCACAGATACGCAGTATTTT.

The chain uses TRBV12-3 or TRBV12-4 and TRBJ2-5; possible D gene TRBD2, 6 bases. The CDR3 totals 14 residues. Trimming left V 6 bases short and J 3 bases short, with 14 bases between. The CDR3: CASSPAWREETQYF. Written as DNA, the CDR3 is TGTGCCAGCAGCCCCGCCTGGAGGGAAGAGACCCAGTACTTC.

This clonotype appeared a few times. The chain recombines TRBV5-6 with TRBJ2-1; 7 nucleotides line up with TRBD1. Germline V gene data show CDR1 as SGHDT and CDR2 as YYEEEE. This CDR3 comprises 15 residues. V lost 1 base and J lost 4; bases outside the gene matches: 5. The CDR3 region has the DNA TGTGCCAGCAGCTTGCGTCGGGACAGTTACAATGAGCAGTTCTTC. Residues: CASSLRRDSYNEQFF.

The chain couples TRBV30 to TRBJ2-3; 12 bases are shared with TRBD2. Trimming cost V 2 bases and J 1 base; bases outside gene matches: 7. This CDR3 is 17 amino acids long. CDR1 is GTSNPN, CDR2 SVGIG, per germline (reference sequence). The CDR3 bases are TGTGCCTGGAGTCAAACGTGGACTAGCGGGGGCACAGATACGCAGTATTTT. Translated, it gives CAWSQTWTSGGTDTQYF. Based on the CDR3 plus reference TRBV30 and TRBJ2-3, the full variable domain is SQTIHQWPATLVQPVGSPLSLECTVEGTSNPNLYWYRQAAGRGLQLLFYSVGIGQISSEVPQNLSASRPQDRQFILSSKKLLLSDSGFYLCAWSQTWTSGGTDTQYFGPGTRLTVL.

There are a few counts of this clonotype. The chain couples TRBV18 to TRBJ2-1; 7 nucleotides match TRBD2. CDR3 length equals 15 residues. Trimming at V came to 2 bases and at J to 9 bases, leaving 10 bases not matched to a gene. Germline V lookup: CDR1 KGHSH, CDR2 LQKENI. In DNA form, the CDR3 reads TGTGCCAGCTCACCAGGGGCTAGCGGTACGATTGAGCAGTTCTTC. Translated, it gives CASSPGASGTIEQFF.

The V call is TRBV19, the J call TRBJ2-2, with 8 bases identical to TRBD2. Germline CDR1 LNHDA, CDR2 SQIVND (reference sequence). This CDR3 contains 17 residues. Trimming at V came to 9 bases and at J to 5 bases, leaving 17 bases not matched to a gene. CDR3 loop: CASRETGTSIRTGELFF. Here the CDR3 DNA reads TGTGCCAGCAGGGAGACCGGGACTAGTATTAGGACCGGGGAGCTGTTTTTT.

The gene calls are TRBV7-9 and TRBJ1-3, with a tentative D call TRBD1 (5 bases). This CDR3 comprises 13 residues. Germline V CDR1 and CDR2: SEHNR, FQNEAQ (reference sequence). CDR3: CAGRAVSGNTIYF. The CDR3 bases are TGTGCGGGCAGGGCAGTCTCTGGAAACACCATATATTTT.

This clonotype was seen a few times. The chain joins TRBV7-2 to TRBJ1-2, with 7 positions matching TRBD1. Germline V gene lookup returns CDR1 SGHTA and CDR2 FQGNSA. V trimming: 5 bases; J trimming: 8 bases; junction bases outside the gene matches: 11. The CDR3 totals 14 residues. In DNA, the CDR3 is TGTGCCAGCAGCACGACAGGGAGAAGTTTCGGCTACACCTTC. It translates to CASSTTGRSFGYTF. The full variable domain, completed using reference TRBV7-2 and TRBJ1-2, is GAGVSQSPSNKVTEKGKDVELRCDPISGHTALYWYRQSLGQGLEFLIYFQGNSAPDKSGLPSDRFSAERTGGSVSTLTIQRTQQEDSAVYLCASSTTGRSFGYTFGSGTRLTVV.

The genes are TRBV2 and TRBJ1-5, with 8 bases aligning to TRBD1. V shed 4 bases, J shed 3 bases, and the junction held 5 bases outside the gene matches. This CDR3 is 15 amino acids long. Germline V gene data show CDR1 as SNHLY and CDR2 as FYNNEI. CDR3 bases: TGTGCCAGCAGTGGACAGGGGACAAACAATCAGCCCCAGCATTTT. The encoded protein is CASSGQGTNNQPQHF.

CDR3 coding DNA: TGCAGTGCTAGGGATGGCGGGGGGGCCCAAGATACGCAGTATTTT. It translates to CSARDGGGAQDTQYF. The genes are TRBV20-1 and TRBJ2-3; TRBD2 agrees at 9 bases. Trimming removed 3 bases from V and 5 bases from J; junction bases left unmatched: 9. Per the germline V gene, CDR1 is DFQATT and CDR2 is SNEGSKA (reference sequence). The CDR3 covers 15 residues.

This clonotype was counted only a few times. This chain joins TRBV5-1 and TRBJ2-7; TRBD1 matches at 9 bases. CDR3 length equals 21 residues. V gave up 0 bases and J gave up 5 bases; unmatched junction bases: 24. Germline CDR1 is SGHRS and CDR2 is YFSETQ. The CDR3 region is CASSLAFGTGTPGAPRDEQYF. The CDR3 DNA sequence: TGCGCCAGCAGCTTGGCCTTCGGGACAGGGACGCCGGGGGCCCCTCGGGACGAGCAGTACTTC.

The chain has TRBV19 and TRBJ2-2; possibly TRBD1 or TRBD2 for D (5 bases each). Trimming shortened V by 5 bases and J by 3 bases, and 10 bases separated the two germline ends. There are 14 residues in the CDR3. Germline CDR1 and CDR2: LNHDA and SQIVND (reference sequence). The CDR3 coding sequence is TGTGCCAGTAGTTTAGGGGACGACACCGGGGAGCTGTTTTTT. Translation gives CASSLGDDTGELFF.

The chain combines TRBV3-1 with TRBJ1-2; TRBD1 matches 7 bases. J was trimmed by 6 bases and V by 4 bases; bases with no gene match: 8. The CDR3 consists of 14 residues. Germline V lookup: CDR1 LGHDT, CDR2 YNNKEL (reference sequence). The CDR3 protein is CASSPALGGNGYTF. The DNA of the CDR3 is TGTGCCAGCAGCCCTGCCCTAGGGGGCAATGGCTACACCTTC.

The chain combines TRBV24-1 with TRBJ2-3, with a possible D match to TRBD2 (6 bases). Trimming left V 11 bases short and J 0 bases short, with 14 bases between. Germline V gives CDR1 KGHDR, CDR2 SFDVKD. This CDR3 region has 14 residues. CDR3 nucleotides: TGTGCCATCGGGATTAGCGGCAGCACAGATACGCAGTATTTT. Translating gives CAIGISGSTDTQYF.

This clonotype was observed a handful of times. V usage is TRBV3-1 and J usage is TRBJ2-1; perhaps TRBD2 as D (5 bases). The V gene's germline CDR1 is LGHDT and CDR2 YNNKEL (reference sequence). Deletions cut 0 bases from V and 7 bases from J, with 7 bases between. This CDR3 contains 13 residues. This chain's CDR3 is CASSQDLANEQFF. CDR3 in DNA: TGTGCCAGCAGCCAAGATTTAGCGAATGAGCAGTTCTTC.

The V call is TRBV13, the J call TRBJ2-2; D may be TRBD1 or TRBD2 (5 bases each). CDR3 length: 15 amino acids. In germline, CDR1 is PRHDT, CDR2 FYEKMQ (reference sequence). V gave up 3 bases and J gave up 5 bases, with 13 bases separating them. The CDR3 loop is CASSLGRWQTGELFF. CDR3 DNA sequence: TGTGCCAGCAGCTTGGGACGGTGGCAAACCGGGGAGCTGTTTTTT.

This clonotype has only a few counts. The chain employs TRBV18 and TRBJ1-2; 10 positions agree with TRBD1. CDR3 length equals 18 residues. The germline V gene has CDR1 KGHSH and CDR2 LQKENI. Unmatched junction bases numbered 15, after V lost 5 bases and J lost 3 bases. The CDR3, as DNA: TGTGCCAGCTCATCTTCGTCCCGGGACAGGGGAGGGGACTATGGCTACACCTTC. This translates into CASSSSSRDRGGDYGYTF.

In this sample, this clonotype turned up a few times. V usage is TRBV24-1 and J usage is TRBJ2-7; TRBD2 might be the D (6 bases). Deletions cut 0 bases from V and 9 bases from J, with 14 bases between. The CDR3 has 14 amino acids. Per germline, CDR1 KGHDR and CDR2 SFDVKD. CDR3 loop: CATSDLITGEGQYF. CDR3 bases: TGTGCCACCAGTGATTTGATTACGGGAGAAGGGCAGTACTTC.

This clonotype showed up just a few times. The rearrangement uses TRBV4-1 and TRBJ2-5; 8 nucleotides agree with TRBD1. Germline CDR1 is MGHRA and CDR2 is YSYEKL. The CDR3 contains 17 residues. V lost 0 bases to trimming and J lost 4 bases; unmatched junction nucleotides: 10. CDR3 residues: CASSQDYRQGAGETQYF. In DNA, the CDR3 is TGCGCCAGCAGCCAAGATTACAGGCAGGGGGCCGGAGAGACCCAGTACTTC.

The chain uses TRBV5-1 and TRBJ1-4; no reliable D call. Germline V gives CDR1 SGHRS, CDR2 YFSETQ. The CDR3 extends over 14 amino acids. Trimming shortened V by 0 bases and J by 8 bases, and 11 bases separated the two germline ends. CDR3 amino acids: CASSLDTTREKLFF. DNA for the CDR3: TGCGCCAGCAGCTTGGATACCACGCGGGAAAAACTGTTTTTT.

The chain combines TRBV20-1 with TRBJ2-5; TRBD2 agrees at 10 bases. Germline loops: CDR1 DFQATT, CDR2 SNEGSKA (reference sequence). With V trimmed by 2 bases and J by 5 bases, 5 bases remained unmatched. The CDR3 covers 14 residues. Written as DNA, the CDR3 is TGCAGTGCTAGAAGAGCGGGGGGGCGGGAGACCCAGTACTTC. It translates to CSARRAGGRETQYF.